This T cell receptor (beta chain) originates from a study of post-analysis software for immune sequencing data. Comment on this clonotype: What it recognizes is unknown. A much larger clone is a single base away; this may be a read error.

Unique molecular identifiers were carried by the TCR beta cDNA libraries. TCRdb independently ran MiXCR on the PCR reads; one entry per CDR3 protein. The table records approximately 460,000 distinct CDR3 sequences, roughly 45% of them present only once. The study, taken as a whole, reports: Among four to six TRBV segments more frequent in patients than controls were TRBV5-6, TRBV5-1 and TRBV20-1.

The CDR3 loop spans 14 amino acids. Germline CDR1 is SQVTM and CDR2 is ANQGSEA. Trimming took 1 base from V and 13 from J; bases not matched to a gene: 10. V is TRBV29-1 and J is TRBJ2-1; 10 bases line up with TRBD2. The sample taken for sequencing was blood. The source of this sequence is a girl under 18 with multiple sclerosis. Here the CDR3 reads CSVEGLAGEETQFF. The CDR3 coding sequence is TGCAGCGTTGAAGGGCTAGCGGGGGAAGAGACCCAGTTCTTC.